This T cell receptor (beta chain) was obtained from a study of Graves' ophthalmopathy and Graves' hyperthyroidism. The overall study: The blood sample was drawn at first diagnosis and before any treatment. Study-wide points: Ophthalmopathy progression predictions by the model showed about 72% specificity and about 70% sensitivity.

Clinicians diagnosed using symptoms, serum thyroxine, TRAb, thyroid ultrasound and orbital computed tomography. Deletions cut 4 bases from V and 3 bases from J, with 13 bases between. From germline, CDR1 is PRHDT and CDR2 FYEKMQ (reference sequence). The CDR3 spans 14 residues. At least ten counts were recorded for this clonotype. What it binds is not known. As the template, RNA transcripts were used to amplify TCR beta CDR3 regions. First-round RT-PCR with HTBI primers preceded a second-round multiplex PCR. TCRdb independently ran MiXCR on the multiplex PCR reads; one entry per CDR3 protein. The sample contains around 470,000 distinct CDR3 sequences, around 15% of which appear only once.

The chain has TRBV13 and TRBJ2-7; tentatively, D is TRBD1 (6 bases). The origin of this receptor is a young woman with Graves' ophthalmopathy. Specimen: blood. This CDR3 is CASSSGALSYEQYF. CDR3 bases: TGTGCCAGCAGCTCAGGGGCCCTTAGCTACGAGCAGTACTTC.